One TCR beta chain is described in this entry. The sample is drawn from a study of cytomegalovirus exposure and HLA in healthy donors. The CDR3 is 15 residues long. V dropped 1 base and J dropped 5; count of bases not matched to a gene: 7. Germline CDR1 is LGHNA and CDR2 is YNFKEQ. Primers for the PCR totalled 60 Vbeta and 13 Jbeta. Only in-frame clones appear in the TCRdb table, and some are missing; sequencing was by immunoSEQ multiplex PCR. The data contain around 70,000 clones, approximately 60% of them singletons. The receptor was derived from a man aged 25 to 40 in good health and CMV-seronegative. The chain joins TRBV4-2 to TRBJ1-1; 7 bases match TRBD1. The material sequenced was PBMCs. The CDR3 is CASSQVTAGGTEAFF. The DNA for the CDR3 is TGTGCCAGCAGCCAAGTCACGGCAGGGGGTACTGAAGCTTTCTTT.